Shown below are 32 T cell receptor beta chains from a single sample sequenced in a study of cytomegalovirus exposure and HLA in healthy donors. With 60 Vbeta and 13 Jbeta primers, the PCR was carried out. The protocol was immunoSEQ multiplex PCR, while the TCRdb copy is restricted to in-frame clones and leaves out a portion. The profile covers fewer than 200,000 clones, with approximately 82% appearing a single time and approximately 1.6% taken by the ten largest. Sequencing was performed on PBMCs. These receptors originate from a male donor in good health and CMV-seronegative.

The chain employs TRBV19 and TRBJ2-1; 8 nucleotides agree with TRBD2. The CDR3 consists of 16 residues. Germline assignment: CDR1 LNHDA and CDR2 SQIVND (reference sequence). The V segment lost 5 bases and the J segment 1 base; nucleotides outside the gene matches: 7. The CDR3 DNA sequence: TGTGCCAGTAGTCGCGCTCTAGCGGGTTCCTACAATGAGCAGTTCTTC. Translating gives CASSRALAGSYNEQFF.

The rearrangement joins TRBV11-2 to TRBJ1-1; D gene ambiguous. V was pared by 6 bases and J by 4 bases, with 18 bases between. This CDR3 contains 15 residues. The germline V gene has CDR1 SGHAT and CDR2 FQNNGV. The CDR3 here is CASRKPGVRATEAFF. The CDR3 nucleotides are TGTGCCAGCAGAAAACCAGGCGTGCGGGCCACTGAAGCTTTCTTT.

The chain carries TRBV5-1 and TRBJ1-5; 7 nucleotides match TRBD1. The CDR3 covers 14 residues. Unmatched junction bases numbered 6, after V lost 0 bases and J lost 9 bases. Germline V gives CDR1 SGHRS, CDR2 YFSETQ. CDR3 sequence: CASSLGQGAGPQHF. DNA of the CDR3: TGCGCCAGCAGCTTGGGACAGGGTGCTGGGCCCCAGCATTTT. The whole variable domain, filled in from reference TRBV5-1 and TRBJ1-5, reads KAGVTQTPRYLIKTRGQQVTLSCSPISGHRSVSWYQQTPGQGLQFLFEYFSETQRNKGNFPGRFSGRQFSNSRSEMNVSTLELGDSALYLCASSLGQGAGPQHFGDGTRLSIL.

As for this clone: This sample includes further DNA sequences coding for the same CDR3. This chain links TRBV5-1 with TRBJ2-1; 9 bases fit TRBD1. CDR3 length: 16 residues. V shed 0 bases, J shed 7 bases, and the junction held 8 bases outside the gene matches. The V gene's germline CDR1 is SGHRS and CDR2 YFSETQ. The CDR3 loop is CASSLGPGQGENEQFF. Written as DNA, the CDR3 is TGCGCCAGCAGCTTGGGGCCGGGACAGGGTGAAAATGAGCAGTTCTTC.

The CDR3 nucleotides are TGTGCCACCAGCAGAGCACCAGGGGCTGAAGAGACCCAGTACTTC. Its protein product is CATSRAPGAEETQYF. The rearrangement uses TRBV15 and TRBJ2-5, with a possible D match to TRBD1 (6 bases). There are 15 residues in the CDR3. Deletions cut 1 base from V and 3 bases from J, with 12 bases between. CDR1 and CDR2 from the germline V gene are LNHNV and YYDKDF (reference sequence). The full variable domain, with the rest looked up from reference TRBV15 and TRBJ2-5, is DAMVIQNPRYQVTQFGKPVTLSCSQTLNHNVMYWYQQKSSQAPKLLFHYYDKDFNNEADTPDNFQSRRPNTSFCFLDIRSPGLGDTAMYLCATSRAPGAEETQYFGPGTRLLVL.

The V call is TRBV7-9, the J call TRBJ1-6, with a weak D call TRBD1 (6 bases). CDR1 is SEHNR, CDR2 FQNEAQ, per germline (reference sequence). The ends were cut back, 4 bases at V and 0 bases at J, with 10 bases in the middle. The CDR3 is 16 residues long. In nucleotides, the CDR3 is TGTGCCAGCAGCTACCAGGGGAGCTCCTATAATTCACCCCTCCACTTT. It codes for CASSYQGSSYNSPLHF.

The chain couples TRBV5-4 to TRBJ2-7, with 11 bases fitting TRBD1. This CDR3 region has 15 residues. Germline CDR1 SGHNT, CDR2 YYREEE (reference sequence). The trim removed 2 bases at V and 7 bases at J, leaving 8 bases unmatched. CDR3 sequence: CASSFRTGGREEQYF. In DNA, the CDR3 is TGTGCCAGCAGCTTCCGGACAGGGGGCCGGGAGGAGCAGTACTTC.

The chain employs TRBV29-1 and TRBJ2-7; a weak D match, TRBD1 (5 bases). The germline V gene has CDR1 SQVTM and CDR2 ANQGSEA. The CDR3 loop spans 15 amino acids. Trimming took 4 bases from V and 4 from J, leaving 20 bases between them. The CDR3: CSVGHDLERGYEQYF. Written as DNA, the CDR3 is TGCAGCGTTGGGCATGACTTGGAAAGGGGTTACGAGCAGTACTTC.

This chain connects TRBV9 to TRBJ1-1; D not resolved. The CDR3 is 15 residues long. The V end lost 0 bases, the J end lost 0 bases, and 9 bases lay between the germline ends. From germline, CDR1 is SGDLS and CDR2 YYNGEE. CDR3 sequence (DNA): TGTGCCAGCAGCGTAGTGGGCAGGATGAACACTGAAGCTTTCTTT. Its translation: CASSVVGRMNTEAFF.

The chain uses TRBV19 and TRBJ2-3, with D possibly matching TRBD1 (6 bases). The length of the CDR3 is 12 residues. Trimming removed 10 bases from V and 4 bases from J, with 12 bases in between. The germline gives CDR1 LNHDA, CDR2 SQIVND (reference sequence). CDR3 nucleotides: TGTGCCACGACACCAGGGGCAGATACGCAGTATTTT. It is translated as CATTPGADTQYF.

The rearrangement uses TRBV5-4 and TRBJ1-1; no reliable D call. The CDR3 length is 13 residues. Deletions cut 3 bases from V and 7 bases from J, with 13 bases between. CDR1 and CDR2 from the germline V gene are SGHNT and YYREEE (reference sequence). CDR3 sequence: CASSSPVGFEAFF. CDR3 coding DNA: TGTGCCAGCAGCTCACCGGTCGGGTTTGAAGCTTTCTTT.

This clone turned up a few times. The chain is built from TRBV27 and TRBJ1-5, with 9 bases that match TRBD1. Per the germline V gene, CDR1 is MNHEY and CDR2 is SMNVEV (reference sequence). The CDR3 extends over 13 amino acids. J lost 7 bases, V lost 6 bases, and 4 bases had no gene match. The CDR3, as DNA: TGTGCCAGCAGGAGGGACAGGGCGCAGCCCCAGCATTTT. It yields the protein CASRRDRAQPQHF.

The genes are TRBV6-1 and TRBJ1-1, with TRBD1 identical over 7 bases. This CDR3 has 13 amino acids. The trim removed 6 bases at V and 1 base at J, leaving 2 bases unmatched. Germline assignment: CDR1 MNHNS and CDR2 SASEGT. The CDR3 region has the DNA TGTGCCAGCAGAAGGACAGGGAACACTGAAGCTTTCTTT. It specifies CASRRTGNTEAFF.

The chain combines TRBV2 with TRBJ1-5, with D maybe TRBD1 (5 bases). This CDR3 contains 15 residues. CDR1 is SNHLY and CDR2 is FYNNEI in the germline V gene. The V end was cut by 5 bases, the J end by 2 bases, with 13 bases between. Written as DNA, the CDR3 is TGTGCCAGCAGTAAGGAGGGGACGGGCAATCAGCCCCAGCATTTT. Protein product: CASSKEGTGNQPQHF.

The chain has TRBV2 and TRBJ2-2; 7 bases agree with TRBD1. Germline CDR1 reads SNHLY; CDR2 reads FYNNEI. The length of the CDR3 is 11 residues. With V trimmed by 4 bases and J by 11 bases, 1 base remained unmatched. The CDR3 sequence is CASSGQGELFF. DNA of the CDR3: TGTGCCAGCAGTGGACAGGGCGAGCTGTTTTTT.

This clone was counted a single time. A junction boundary mismatches the germline segment, possibly from a read error. The V call is TRBV6-1, the J call TRBJ1-6; 7 nucleotides match TRBD1. Germline V gives CDR1 MNHNS, CDR2 SASEGT. There are 13 residues in the CDR3. CDR3 DNA sequence: TGCCCCCGCAAGGACAGGCCAAATTCACCCCTCCACTTT. Its translation is CPRKDRPNSPLHF.

About this clone: One end of the junction is discordant with germline, which a read error may explain. The chain uses TRBV6-6 and TRBJ2-2; tentative D call: TRBD1 (6 bases). CDR1 and CDR2 (germline): MNHNY, SVGAGI (reference sequence). There are 14 residues in the CDR3. CDR3 in amino acids: CASSLRGNTRELFF. The CDR3 coding sequence is TGTGCCAGCAGTTTGAGGGGGAACACCAGGGAGCTGTTTTTT.

This rearrangement joins TRBV6-5 to TRBJ1-4, with D unclear. The CDR3 is 15 residues long. V shed 3 bases and J shed 10 bases, with 18 bases lying between them. The germline CDR1 and CDR2 sequences are MNHEY and SVGAGI. The CDR3 bases are TGTGCCAGCAGTTATCGTCCTAGTCCAAGTGGAAAACTGTTTTTT. Protein sequence: CASSYRPSPSGKLFF.

This chain connects TRBV29-1 to TRBJ2-3; TRBD2 might be the D (5 bases). Between the trimmed V and J ends, which lost 3 bases and 5 bases, there was a span of 12 bases. Germline CDR1 SQVTM, CDR2 ANQGSEA. This CDR3 has 13 amino acids. The CDR3 DNA follows: TGCAGCGTTGAGGGGAGAATGGGAGATACGCAGTATTTT. Translating gives CSVEGRMGDTQYF.

The chain couples TRBV5-1 to TRBJ2-7; D perhaps matches TRBD2 (6 bases). CDR1 SGHRS and CDR2 YFSETQ come from the germline V gene. The CDR3 runs 15 residues. Trimming pared 4 bases from V and 0 bases from J, leaving 14 bases between. As DNA, the CDR3 is TGCGCCAGCAGCCGAGGGGACTCAAGCTCCTACGAGCAGTACTTC. This sequence encodes CASSRGDSSSYEQYF. Combining the CDR3 with reference TRBV5-1 and TRBJ2-7 gives the whole variable domain KAGVTQTPRYLIKTRGQQVTLSCSPISGHRSVSWYQQTPGQGLQFLFEYFSETQRNKGNFPGRFSGRQFSNSRSEMNVSTLELGDSALYLCASSRGDSSSYEQYFGPGTRLTVT.

V usage is TRBV15 and J usage is TRBJ2-2, with 7 bases lining up with TRBD1. CDR3 length equals 16 residues. Unmatched junction bases numbered 5, after V lost 4 bases and J lost 0 bases. CDR1 is LNHNV and CDR2 is YYDKDF in the germline V gene (reference sequence). DNA of the CDR3: TGTGCCACCAGCACCAGACAGGGTTCGAACACCGGGGAGCTGTTTTTT. This translates into CATSTRQGSNTGELFF.

Here the CDR3 reads CASSQEQGTYNSPLHF. CDR3 in DNA: TGTGCCAGCAGCCAAGAGCAGGGAACCTATAATTCACCCCTCCACTTT. V is TRBV4-2 and J is TRBJ1-6; a possible D gene is TRBD1 (5 bases). There are 16 residues in the CDR3. CDR1 is LGHNA and CDR2 is YNFKEQ in the germline V gene. Trimming pared 0 bases from V and 2 bases from J, leaving 8 bases between.

This clone was seen more than once but under ten times. The CDR3 reads CASSLGQGSSYEQYF. The DNA for the CDR3 is TGCGCCAGCAGCCTGGGACAGGGTTCTAGCTACGAGCAGTACTTC. The chain joins TRBV4-1 to TRBJ2-7, with TRBD1 identical over 9 bases. This CDR3 region has 15 residues. V shed 4 bases and J 3 bases; nucleotides not matched to a gene: 7. Germline CDR1 reads MGHRA; CDR2 reads YSYEKL.

The chain is built from TRBV4-2 and TRBJ2-1, with 10 bases that match TRBD1. The CDR3 has 18 amino acids. Germline CDR1 reads LGHNA; CDR2 reads YNFKEQ. Trimming removed 0 bases from V and 6 bases from J; junction bases left unmatched: 11. The CDR3 DNA reads TGTGCCAGCAGCCAAGATATCGTGACAGGGGGCTTTTCCAATGAGCAGTTCTTC. Protein product: CASSQDIVTGGFSNEQFF.

The V call is TRBV28, the J call TRBJ1-1; the match to TRBD1 covers 7 bases. The CDR3 has 11 residues. V lost 11 bases, J lost 9 bases, and 9 bases stayed unmatched. Germline values: CDR1 MDHEN, CDR2 SYDVKM. The CDR3 here is CASRQGEKAFF. The CDR3 nucleotides read TGTGCCTCTCGGCAGGGGGAAAAAGCTTTCTTT.

The chain joins TRBV27 to TRBJ1-1; D not certain. The CDR3 runs to 13 residues. Trimming removed 8 bases from V and 1 base from J, with 11 bases in between. Germline CDR1 reads MNHEY; CDR2 reads SMNVEV (reference sequence). The chain's CDR3 is CASSGVGNTEAFF. CDR3 DNA sequence: TGTGCCAGCTCCGGGGTGGGGAACACTGAAGCTTTCTTT.

The rearrangement uses TRBV2 and TRBJ2-1; D gene ambiguous. The CDR3 sequence is 15 residues long. From germline, CDR1 is SNHLY and CDR2 FYNNEI. The germline V and J ends were trimmed by 6 bases and 0 bases, with 12 bases remaining between them. The CDR3 region is CASSAVANSYNEQFF. The DNA of the CDR3 is TGTGCCAGCAGCGCGGTCGCCAACTCCTACAATGAGCAGTTCTTC.

The table lists this clone with a count of one. A read error may produce the germline difference seen at one junction end. The J gene is TRBJ1-1, the V gene TRBV7-9; no definite D call. The CDR3 runs 15 residues. Looked up from germline, CDR1 is SEHNR and CDR2 is FQNEAQ (reference sequence). CDR3 sequence reads: CSSRSTLRLVTEAFF. The CDR3 DNA reads TGTTCCAGCAGGTCAACCTTGCGCTTAGTCACTGAAGCTTTCTTT.

The genes are TRBV28 and TRBJ2-5; weak D call: TRBD1 (6 bases). Trimming left V 7 bases short and J 2 bases short, with 17 bases between. Germline assignment: CDR1 MDHEN and CDR2 SYDVKM. The CDR3 sequence is 15 residues long. The CDR3 sequence: CASMTTVDRQETQYF. In DNA, the CDR3 is TGTGCCAGCATGACCACTGTAGACAGGCAAGAGACCCAGTACTTC. Complete variable domain (other parts from reference TRBV28 and TRBJ2-5): DVKVTQSSRYLVKRTGEKVFLECVQDMDHENMFWYRQDPGLGLRLIYFSYDVKMKEKGDIPEGYSVSREKKERFSLILESASTNQTSMYLCASMTTVDRQETQYFGPGTRLLVL.

This chain joins TRBV5-1 and TRBJ2-1; D is unresolved. Germline assignment: CDR1 SGHRS and CDR2 YFSETQ. The CDR3 extends over 13 amino acids. Deletions cut 4 bases from V and 9 bases from J, with 14 bases between. The CDR3 sequence: CASSPPSSGEQFF. CDR3 DNA: TGCGCCAGCAGCCCCCCCTCCTCCGGTGAGCAGTTCTTC.

This rearrangement joins TRBV7-9 to TRBJ2-7; maybe TRBD1 (6 bases). The length of the CDR3 is 16 residues. CDR1 is SEHNR, CDR2 FQNEAQ, per germline (reference sequence). V was shortened by 1 base and J by 0 bases, with 13 bases between the two germline ends. CDR3 sequence reads: CASSLVLGDTSYEQYF. In DNA, the CDR3 is TGTGCCAGCAGCTTAGTACTTGGGGACACCTCCTACGAGCAGTACTTC.

The chain joins TRBV29-1 to TRBJ2-7; 11 bases fit TRBD1. V shed 4 bases, J shed 3 bases, and the junction held 5 bases outside the gene matches. The CDR3 is 14 amino acids. Per the germline V gene, CDR1 is SQVTM and CDR2 is ANQGSEA. The CDR3 sequence is CSVGRGQGGYEQYF. CDR3 nucleotides: TGCAGCGTTGGTAGGGGACAGGGGGGCTACGAGCAGTACTTC.